These 31 T cell receptor beta chains originate from one sample sequenced in a study of cytomegalovirus exposure and HLA in healthy donors. The PCR employed 60 Vbeta primers together with 13 Jbeta primers. Method: immunoSEQ multiplex PCR; TCRdb's copy keeps in-frame clones and lacks some. Of approximately 160,000 clones detected, approximately 78% appear once; the ten largest clones hold about 2.1%. The sequenced sample consisted of PBMCs. The receptors shown here come from a woman aged 18-29 years in good health and CMV-seronegative.

This chain links TRBV7-9 with TRBJ2-7; TRBD1 matches 9 bases. The CDR3 covers 16 residues. V lost 4 bases, J lost 7 bases, and 14 bases stayed unmatched. Looked up from germline, CDR1 is SEHNR and CDR2 is FQNEAQ (reference sequence). The CDR3 loop is CASSSILTDRGGEQYF. CDR3 DNA sequence: TGTGCCAGCAGCTCAATATTAACGGACAGGGGTGGGGAGCAGTACTTC.

Only one count was recorded for this clone. The rearrangement joins TRBV6-5 to TRBJ1-5, with 7 bases aligning to TRBD1. CDR1 and CDR2 (germline): MNHEY, SVGAGI. J was trimmed by 4 bases and V by 6 bases; bases with no gene match: 9. The length of the CDR3 is 15 residues. CDR3 region: CASRSQGGLNQPQHF. In nucleotides, the CDR3 is TGTGCCAGCAGGAGCCAAGGGGGCCTTAATCAGCCCCAGCATTTT.

The gene calls are TRBV4-1 and TRBJ1-3; TRBD1 agrees at 9 bases. CDR3 length: 19 amino acids. CDR1 and CDR2 from the germline V gene are MGHRA and YSYEKL. Unmatched junction bases numbered 18, after V lost 0 bases and J lost 9 bases. This CDR3 reads CASSQETVGGQGRLRTIYF. In DNA, the CDR3 is TGCGCCAGCAGCCAAGAAACGGTTGGGGGACAGGGCCGGCTTCGCACCATATATTTT.

The chain links TRBV7-8 to TRBJ1-1, with 8 bases lining up with TRBD1. Germline loops: CDR1 SGHVS, CDR2 FQNEAQ. With 5 bases clipped from V and 2 bases from J, the junction kept 7 bases outside the gene matches. The CDR3 is 15 amino acids. The chain's CDR3 is CASSPRTGINTEAFF. The CDR3, as DNA: TGTGCCAGCAGCCCACGGACAGGGATCAACACTGAAGCTTTCTTT.

This chain links TRBV6-1 with TRBJ1-1, with 8 bases lining up with TRBD1. The CDR3 is 14 amino acids. Germline trimming cut 6 bases from V and 3 bases from J; bases unmatched to any gene: 6. The germline CDR1 and CDR2 sequences are MNHNS and SASEGT. The CDR3 reads CASRSDREYTEAFF. CDR3 coding DNA: TGTGCCAGCAGATCGGACAGGGAATACACTGAAGCTTTCTTT.

CDR3 nucleotides: TGTGCCAGCTCACCACCGGGCGGGAGAAGGGGCGAGCAGTACTTC. This codes for CASSPPGGRRGEQYF. The chain carries TRBV18 and TRBJ2-7, with 7 bases that match TRBD2. The CDR3 length is 15 residues. Per the germline V gene, CDR1 is KGHSH and CDR2 is LQKENI. The ends lost 0 bases at V and 6 bases at J; junction bases unmatched: 8.

The chain joins TRBV28 to TRBJ2-7, with no clear D. This CDR3 region has 11 residues. Trimming shortened V by 8 bases and J by 0 bases, and 5 bases separated the two germline ends. CDR1 MDHEN and CDR2 SYDVKM come from the germline V gene. Written as DNA, the CDR3 is TGTGCCAGCGGCCCCTCCTACGAGCAGTACTTC. Residues: CASGPSYEQYF.

The table lists this clone with a few counts. The rearrangement uses TRBV5-4 and TRBJ2-5; 9 bases match TRBD1. The CDR3 is 14 amino acids. With V trimmed by 2 bases and J by 5 bases, 4 bases remained unmatched. Germline V gives CDR1 SGHNT, CDR2 YYREEE (reference sequence). The CDR3 sequence: CASSLQGALETQYF. CDR3 coding DNA: TGTGCCAGCAGCTTACAGGGGGCGCTTGAGACCCAGTACTTC.

The CDR3 spells CASSSGQSQETQYF. The CDR3, as DNA: TGTGCCAGCAGTTCCGGACAGTCACAAGAGACCCAGTACTTC. V gene TRBV6-5 combines with J gene TRBJ2-5, with D perhaps matching TRBD1 (6 bases). Looked up from germline, CDR1 is MNHEY and CDR2 is SVGAGI. V was trimmed by 4 bases and J by 2 bases, leaving 11 bases between them. The CDR3 loop spans 14 amino acids.

The CDR3 DNA reads as TGCGCCAGCAGCTTGGCATCAGTCGGCACAGATACGCAGTATTTT. The encoded protein is CASSLASVGTDTQYF. This sequence joins TRBV5-1 and TRBJ2-3; no reliable D call. Deletions cut 0 bases from V and 1 base from J, with 9 bases between. This CDR3 comprises 15 residues. Per germline, CDR1 SGHRS and CDR2 YFSETQ. Full variable domain (remainder filled in from reference TRBV5-1 and TRBJ2-3): KAGVTQTPRYLIKTRGQQVTLSCSPISGHRSVSWYQQTPGQGLQFLFEYFSETQRNKGNFPGRFSGRQFSNSRSEMNVSTLELGDSALYLCASSLASVGTDTQYFGPGTRLTVL.

The table lists this clone with a count of one. This CDR3 is also generated by other DNA sequences in the sample. V usage is TRBV15 and J usage is TRBJ1-6, with 7 bases that match TRBD1. Germline V gives CDR1 LNHNV, CDR2 YYDKDF (reference sequence). The V gene end was trimmed by 0 bases and the J gene end by 0 bases; junction bases not matched to a gene: 23. CDR3 length: 24 residues. The CDR3 here is CATSRELPGRSRDRRSSYNSPLHF. Here the CDR3 DNA reads TGTGCCACCAGCAGAGAGCTCCCCGGTCGCAGCCGGGACAGAAGAAGCTCCTATAATTCACCCCTCCACTTT. Full variable domain (remainder filled in from reference TRBV15 and TRBJ1-6): DAMVIQNPRYQVTQFGKPVTLSCSQTLNHNVMYWYQQKSSQAPKLLFHYYDKDFNNEADTPDNFQSRRPNTSFCFLDIRSPGLGDTAMYLCATSRELPGRSRDRRSSYNSPLHFGNGTRLTVT.

The chain carries TRBV4-2 and TRBJ2-5, with D possibly TRBD2 on 5 matching bases. V was pared by 4 bases and J by 2 bases, with 8 bases between. The CDR3 is 13 residues long. Germline-derived CDR1 and CDR2 are LGHNA and YNFKEQ. The CDR3 bases are TGTGCCAGCAGCCCAGCGGAACAAGAGACCCAGTACTTC. The encoded protein is CASSPAEQETQYF.

The J gene is TRBJ1-6, the V gene TRBV4-1; D call uncertain. The CDR3 contains 14 residues. Germline CDR1 MGHRA, CDR2 YSYEKL. V was pared by 4 bases and J by 10 bases, with 14 bases between. This chain's CDR3 is CASSPVGAGSPLHF. DNA for the CDR3: TGCGCCAGCAGCCCAGTTGGAGCCGGATCACCCCTCCACTTT.

The chain carries TRBV29-1 and TRBJ2-2; 7 nucleotides agree with TRBD1. V shed 1 base, J shed 5 bases, and the junction held 7 bases outside the gene matches. From germline, CDR1 is SQVTM and CDR2 ANQGSEA. The CDR3 loop spans 15 amino acids. The CDR3 here is CSVEVLGTETGELFF. CDR3 bases: TGCAGCGTTGAAGTCTTGGGGACAGAAACCGGGGAGCTGTTTTTT.

CDR3 nucleotide sequence: TGTGCCTGGAGTACTACCAGGACTAGCGGGAGGGCCGCCCTAAGCACAGATACGCAGTATTTT. Residues: CAWSTTRTSGRAALSTDTQYF. This chain uses TRBV30 with TRBJ2-3; 15 nucleotides agree with TRBD2. V shed 2 bases and J 0 bases; nucleotides not matched to a gene: 15. Looked up from germline, CDR1 is GTSNPN and CDR2 is SVGIG (reference sequence). The CDR3 is 21 amino acids.

The chain joins TRBV5-1 to TRBJ2-5, with 10 bases lining up with TRBD2. CDR3 length equals 15 residues. CDR1 and CDR2 (germline): SGHRS, YFSETQ. Trimming removed 3 bases from V and 0 bases from J; junction bases left unmatched: 2. CDR3 sequence: CASSYGLADQETQYF. The CDR3 nucleotides are TGCGCCAGCAGCTACGGACTAGCGGACCAAGAGACCCAGTACTTC.

The chain carries TRBV9 and TRBJ2-3; 7 nucleotides align to TRBD2. Trimming at V came to 0 bases and at J to 4 bases, leaving 8 bases not matched to a gene. The CDR3 runs 16 residues. CDR1 is SGDLS and CDR2 is YYNGEE in the germline V gene. CDR3: CASSVVGLGSPDTQYF. The DNA for the CDR3 is TGTGCCAGCAGCGTAGTAGGACTAGGGTCACCAGATACGCAGTATTTT.

Comment on this clone: Other DNA sequences in the same sample also yield this CDR3. This rearrangement joins TRBV18 to TRBJ2-5, with a weak D call TRBD2 (5 bases). Trimming removed 0 bases from V and 3 bases from J, with 5 bases in between. In germline, CDR1 is KGHSH, CDR2 LQKENI. The CDR3 loop spans 13 amino acids. As DNA, the CDR3 is TGTGCCAGCTCACCACCGGGAGAAGAGACCCAGTACTTC. Translation gives CASSPPGEETQYF.

The V and J genes are TRBV28 and TRBJ2-7; maybe TRBD1 (5 bases). CDR3 size: 15 residues. The ends were cut back, 3 bases at V and 0 bases at J, with 12 bases in the middle. From germline, CDR1 is MDHEN and CDR2 SYDVKM. In DNA, the CDR3 is TGTGCCAGCAGTTTGGCAAGGGGCGACTCCTACGAGCAGTACTTC. Translated, it gives CASSLARGDSYEQYF.

The rearrangement joins TRBV30 to TRBJ1-2; no firm D call. CDR3 length: 13 amino acids. Looked up from germline, CDR1 is GTSNPN and CDR2 is SVGIG (reference sequence). The V and J ends lost 4 bases and 2 bases respectively, with 11 bases between them. The CDR3 nucleotides are TGTGCCTGGACAGTGTCTGTCAACTATGGCTACACCTTC. Amino acids: CAWTVSVNYGYTF.

The chain carries TRBV4-1 and TRBJ1-3; TRBD1 is a possible D gene (6 bases). Germline values: CDR1 MGHRA, CDR2 YSYEKL. The CDR3 loop spans 16 amino acids. V lost 1 base and J lost 0, with 10 bases in between. CDR3 sequence reads: CASSQGRGYSGNTIYF. The CDR3 DNA is TGCGCCAGCAGCCAAGGCAGGGGATACTCTGGAAACACCATATATTTT.

The rearrangement joins TRBV9 to TRBJ2-7; 10 nucleotides agree with TRBD1. Germline values: CDR1 SGDLS, CDR2 YYNGEE. This CDR3 is built from 14 residues. J lost 5 bases, V lost 0 bases, and 2 bases had no gene match. The CDR3 spells CASSVVGTGDEQYF. CDR3 coding DNA: TGTGCCAGCAGCGTAGTTGGGACAGGGGACGAGCAGTACTTC. Looking up the rest from reference TRBV9 and TRBJ2-7 gives the full variable domain: DSGVTQTPKHLITATGQRVTLRCSPRSGDLSVYWYQQSLDQGLQFLIQYYNGEERAKGNILERFSAQQFPDLHSELNLSSLELGDSALYFCASSVVGTGDEQYFGPGTRLTVT.

This chain joins TRBV7-8 and TRBJ2-1, with D possibly being TRBD1 (5 bases). The CDR3 runs to 12 residues. Between the trimmed V and J ends, which lost 3 bases and 6 bases, there was a span of 6 bases. Germline CDR1 SGHVS, CDR2 FQNEAQ. CDR3 loop: CASSLGLNEQFF. The DNA for the CDR3 is TGTGCCAGCAGCTTGGGGCTCAATGAGCAGTTCTTC.

The rearrangement uses TRBV28 and TRBJ1-2; a weak D match, TRBD1 (5 bases). In germline, CDR1 is MDHEN, CDR2 SYDVKM. The CDR3 is 12 amino acids. Trimming took 6 bases from V and 4 from J, leaving 9 bases between them. The DNA for the CDR3 is TGTGCCAGCAGGCCAGGGTCCTATGGCTACACCTTC. Translating gives CASRPGSYGYTF.

The CDR3 nucleotides read TGTGCCAGCAGCGAACAGGCAACTAATGAAAAACTGTTTTTT. It yields the protein CASSEQATNEKLFF. This chain links TRBV9 with TRBJ1-4; the D gene is possibly TRBD1 (5 bases). V was trimmed by 3 bases and J by 0 bases, leaving 6 bases between them. The germline V gene encodes CDR1 SGDLS and CDR2 YYNGEE. This CDR3 spans 14 amino acids.

The chain is built from TRBV6-1 and TRBJ2-3, with a tentative D call TRBD1 (5 bases). Per the germline V gene, CDR1 is MNHNS and CDR2 is SASEGT. The CDR3 length is 15 residues. V was trimmed by 3 bases and J by 2 bases, leaving 12 bases between them. The CDR3: CASSEGRTHTDTQYF. CDR3 DNA sequence: TGTGCCAGCAGTGAGGGCCGGACACACACAGATACGCAGTATTTT.

This clone was observed once. V gene TRBV7-2 combines with J gene TRBJ2-3, with D uncertain. V was cut by 1 base and J by 1 base, with 6 bases left in between. CDR1 and CDR2 (germline): SGHTA, FQGNSA. This CDR3 region has 14 residues. The CDR3 DNA follows: TGTGCCAGCAGCTTAGTCTCGGGCACAGATACGCAGTATTTT. Amino acid sequence: CASSLVSGTDTQYF.

A single count supports this clone. This chain connects TRBV6-1 to TRBJ2-1; D is perhaps TRBD2 (5 bases). The CDR3 contains 13 residues. The germline V gene has CDR1 MNHNS and CDR2 SASEGT. Trimming stripped 5 bases from V and 10 bases from J, with 15 bases between. CDR3 bases: TGTGCCAGCAGTCTTACGGGGTCCACAGAGCAGTTCTTC. This codes for CASSLTGSTEQFF.

V and J are TRBV15 and TRBJ2-1; D ambiguous. CDR1 and CDR2 (germline): LNHNV, YYDKDF (reference sequence). The CDR3 covers 14 residues. Trimming shortened V by 1 base and J by 4 bases, and 8 bases separated the two germline ends. In DNA form, the CDR3 reads TGTGCCACCAGCAGAGTCGACATGTACAATGAGCAGTTCTTC. Its translation: CATSRVDMYNEQFF.

The chain links TRBV6-4 to TRBJ2-1; 12 nucleotides match TRBD2. Germline CDR1 MRHNA, CDR2 SNTAGT. The CDR3 spans 16 residues. V gave up 0 bases and J gave up 4 bases; unmatched junction bases: 1. The CDR3 nucleotides read TGTGCCAGCAGTGACTCAGGACTAGCGGGATACAATGAGCAGTTCTTC. Residues: CASSDSGLAGYNEQFF.

This clone was observed a handful of times. The chain combines TRBV9 with TRBJ2-1; 10 bases are shared with TRBD1. The CDR3 consists of 17 residues. After removal of 3 bases from V and 6 bases from J, the junction contained 12 bases not matched to a gene. Germline V gene data show CDR1 as SGDLS and CDR2 as YYNGEE. For the CDR3, the DNA is TGTGCCAGCAGCGCCCGAGGGGGGACAGGGGTCGGCAATGAGCAGTTCTTC. Protein: CASSARGGTGVGNEQFF.